This TCR beta chain was identified in a study of CD8+ T cells in alopecia areata. RNA extraction and reverse transcription yielded cDNA as sequencing template. Here immunoSEQ multiplex PCR was the method, and the copy in TCRdb shows in-frame clones only, minus some. Here the sample spans approximately 200,000 clones, nearly 60% being singletons. Treatment meaning: oral pan-JAK inhibitor, 5-10 mg twice daily. The CDR3 contains 14 residues. The ends lost 7 bases at V and 4 bases at J; junction bases unmatched: 9. CDR1 and CDR2 (germline): SEHNR, FQNEAQ (reference sequence). This chain uses TRBV7-9 with TRBJ1-2; 7 positions match TRBD1. The source of this sequence is a human donor with alopecia areata. Sequencing used CD4+ T cells sorted from blood, obtained at week 24, from a patient treated with tofacitinib. The CDR3 region is CASTDTDRSYGYTF. CDR3 in DNA: TGTGCCAGCACAGATACGGACAGGTCCTATGGCTACACCTTC.